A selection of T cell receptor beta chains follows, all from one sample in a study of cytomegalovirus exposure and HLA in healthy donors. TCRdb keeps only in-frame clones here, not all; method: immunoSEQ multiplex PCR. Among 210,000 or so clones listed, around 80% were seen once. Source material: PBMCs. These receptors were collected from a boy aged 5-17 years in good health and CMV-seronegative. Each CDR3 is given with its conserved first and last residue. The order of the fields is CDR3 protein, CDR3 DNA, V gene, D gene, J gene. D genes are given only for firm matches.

cdr3_aa: CASSPELNTGELFF; cdr3_nt: TGTGCCAGCAGTCCGGAGCTCAACACCGGGGAGCTGTTTTTT; v_call: TRBV2; d_call: .; j_call: TRBJ2-2
cdr3_aa: CASSLVQGVYGYTF; cdr3_nt: TGCGCCAGCAGCTTGGTTCAGGGGGTCTATGGCTACACCTTC; v_call: TRBV5-1; d_call: TRBD1; j_call: TRBJ1-2
cdr3_aa: CASSSSGRTGELFF; cdr3_nt: TGTGCCAGCAGCAGCTCAGGGAGGACCGGGGAGCTGTTTTTT; v_call: TRBV2; d_call: .; j_call: TRBJ2-2
cdr3_aa: CASSFGVISSYEQYF; cdr3_nt: TGTGCCAGCAGCTTCGGGGTGATAAGCTCCTACGAGCAGTACTTC; v_call: TRBV7-2; d_call: .; j_call: TRBJ2-7
cdr3_aa: CAIRWTGGEDGNTIYF; cdr3_nt: TGTGCCATCAGGTGGACAGGGGGCGAAGATGGAAACACCATATATTTT; v_call: TRBV10-3; d_call: TRBD1; j_call: TRBJ1-3
cdr3_aa: CASSLGTGSQETQYF; cdr3_nt: TGTGCCAGCAGCTTAGGGACAGGGTCCCAAGAGACCCAGTACTTC; v_call: TRBV11-3; d_call: TRBD1; j_call: TRBJ2-5
cdr3_aa: CASSSDRFVSYEQYF; cdr3_nt: TGTGCCAGCAGCTCGGACAGGTTTGTTTCCTACGAGCAGTACTTC; v_call: TRBV5-6; d_call: TRBD1; j_call: TRBJ2-7
cdr3_aa: CASSFNKPDGGYEAFF; cdr3_nt: TGTGCCAGCAGTTTCAATAAACCGGACGGGGGTTATGAAGCTTTCTTT; v_call: TRBV7-9; d_call: .; j_call: TRBJ1-1
cdr3_aa: CASSFESQPQHF; cdr3_nt: TGTGCCAGCAGTTTCGAGAGTCAGCCCCAGCATTTT; v_call: TRBV28; d_call: .; j_call: TRBJ1-5
cdr3_aa: CASSLGLLAGVPNEQFF; cdr3_nt: TGCGCCAGCAGCTTGGGTCTGCTAGCGGGAGTTCCCAATGAGCAGTTCTTC; v_call: TRBV5-1; d_call: TRBD2; j_call: TRBJ2-1
cdr3_aa: CASSSVRSGEDYGYTF; cdr3_nt: TGTGCCAGCAGCTCAGTAAGATCGGGGGAGGACTATGGCTACACCTTC; v_call: TRBV7-9; d_call: .; j_call: TRBJ1-2
cdr3_aa: CASSLKIPRGGTDTQYF; cdr3_nt: TGCGCCAGCAGCCTCAAGATCCCCCGGGGGGGGACAGATACGCAGTATTTT; v_call: TRBV4-1; d_call: TRBD2; j_call: TRBJ2-3
cdr3_aa: CASSQWREGTYEQYF; cdr3_nt: TGTGCCAGCAGCCAATGGCGGGAGGGCACCTACGAGCAGTACTTC; v_call: TRBV14; d_call: TRBD2; j_call: TRBJ2-7
cdr3_aa: CASSLDPSGGLYEQYF; cdr3_nt: TGCGCCAGCAGCTTGGACCCTAGCGGGGGGCTCTACGAGCAGTACTTC; v_call: TRBV5-1; d_call: TRBD2; j_call: TRBJ2-7
cdr3_aa: CASSLAQGGQETQYF; cdr3_nt: TGCGCCAGCAGCTTGGCACAGGGAGGGCAAGAGACCCAGTACTTC; v_call: TRBV5-1; d_call: .; j_call: TRBJ2-5
cdr3_aa: CASSVEVAGFFTGANVLTF; cdr3_nt: TGTGCCAGCAGCGTAGAGGTCGCAGGCTTCTTCACTGGGGCCAACGTCCTGACTTTC; v_call: TRBV9; d_call: .; j_call: TRBJ2-6
cdr3_aa: CASSLQGNTEAFF; cdr3_nt: TGTGCCAGCAGCCTACAGGGGAACACTGAAGCTTTCTTT; v_call: TRBV2; d_call: .; j_call: TRBJ1-1